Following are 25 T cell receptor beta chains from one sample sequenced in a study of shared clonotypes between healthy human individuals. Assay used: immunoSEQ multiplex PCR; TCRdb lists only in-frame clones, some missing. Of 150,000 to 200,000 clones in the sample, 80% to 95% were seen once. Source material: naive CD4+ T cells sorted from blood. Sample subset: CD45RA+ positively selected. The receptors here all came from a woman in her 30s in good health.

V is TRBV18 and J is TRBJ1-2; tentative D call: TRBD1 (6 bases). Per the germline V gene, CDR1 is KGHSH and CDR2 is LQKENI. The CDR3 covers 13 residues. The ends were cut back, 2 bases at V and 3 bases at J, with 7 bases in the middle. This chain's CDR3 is CASSPGGDYGYTF. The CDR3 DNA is TGTGCCAGCTCACCAGGGGGCGACTATGGCTACACCTTC. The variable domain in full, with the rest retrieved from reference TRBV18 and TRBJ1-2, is NAGVMQNPRHLVRRRGQEARLRCSPMKGHSHVYWYRQLPEEGLKFMVYLQKENIIDESGMPKERFSAEFPKEGPSILRIQQVVRGDSAAYFCASSPGGDYGYTFGSGTRLTVV.

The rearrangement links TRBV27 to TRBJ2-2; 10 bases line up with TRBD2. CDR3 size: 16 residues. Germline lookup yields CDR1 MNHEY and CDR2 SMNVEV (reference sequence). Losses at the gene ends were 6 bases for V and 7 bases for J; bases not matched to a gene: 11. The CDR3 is CASRPASGRLVGELFF. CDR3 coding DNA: TGTGCCAGCAGACCGGCTAGCGGGAGACTTGTCGGGGAGCTGTTTTTT.

As DNA, the CDR3 is TGCGCCAGCAGTGAGCAGGGGGGCCCCGCCATGAGCTACGAGCAGTACTTC. The encoded protein is CASSEQGGPAMSYEQYF. The gene calls are TRBV10-2 and TRBJ2-7; possibly TRBD1 for D (7 bases). The CDR3 sequence is 17 residues long. V was pared by 2 bases and J by 3 bases, with 20 bases between. CDR1 and CDR2 (germline): WSHSY, SAAADI.

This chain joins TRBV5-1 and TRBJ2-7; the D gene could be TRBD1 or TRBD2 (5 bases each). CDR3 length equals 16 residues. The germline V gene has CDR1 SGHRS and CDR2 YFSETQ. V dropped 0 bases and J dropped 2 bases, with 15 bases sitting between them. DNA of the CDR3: TGCGCCAGCAGCTTGGAGGGGACGGGTGGGACCTACGAGCAGTACTTC. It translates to CASSLEGTGGTYEQYF. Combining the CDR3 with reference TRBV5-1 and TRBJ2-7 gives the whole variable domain KAGVTQTPRYLIKTRGQQVTLSCSPISGHRSVSWYQQTPGQGLQFLFEYFSETQRNKGNFPGRFSGRQFSNSRSEMNVSTLELGDSALYLCASSLEGTGGTYEQYFGPGTRLTVT.

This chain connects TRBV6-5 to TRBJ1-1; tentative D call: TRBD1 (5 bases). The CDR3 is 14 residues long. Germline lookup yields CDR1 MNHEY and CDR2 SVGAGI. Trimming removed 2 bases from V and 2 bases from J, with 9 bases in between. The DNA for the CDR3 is TGTGCCAGCAGTTACGGGGCGGCAAACACTGAAGCTTTCTTT. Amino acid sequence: CASSYGAANTEAFF.

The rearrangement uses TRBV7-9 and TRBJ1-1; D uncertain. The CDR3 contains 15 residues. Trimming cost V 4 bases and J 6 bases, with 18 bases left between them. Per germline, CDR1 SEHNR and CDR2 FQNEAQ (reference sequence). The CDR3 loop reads CASSSLVSRRAEAFF. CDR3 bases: TGTGCCAGCAGCTCCCTGGTCTCCCGGCGGGCTGAAGCTTTCTTT.

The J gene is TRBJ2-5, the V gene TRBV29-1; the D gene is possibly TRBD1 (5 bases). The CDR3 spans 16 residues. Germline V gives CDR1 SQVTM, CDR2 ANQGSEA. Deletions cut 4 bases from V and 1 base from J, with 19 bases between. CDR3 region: CSVAGRRKGLQETQYF. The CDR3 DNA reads TGCAGCGTTGCTGGCCGACGCAAGGGGCTCCAAGAGACCCAGTACTTC.

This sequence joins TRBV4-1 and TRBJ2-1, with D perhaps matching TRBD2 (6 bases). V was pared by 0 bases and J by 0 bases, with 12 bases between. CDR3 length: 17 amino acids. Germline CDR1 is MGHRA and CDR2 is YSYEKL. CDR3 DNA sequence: TGCGCCAGCAGCCAAGATCCTAGCGTTAGCTCCTACAATGAGCAGTTCTTC. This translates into CASSQDPSVSSYNEQFF.

CDR3 bases: TGTGCCAGCAGCTCGGGTAAAGGGACCGCTCCCTACGAGCAGTACTTC. Translating it yields CASSSGKGTAPYEQYF. The V call is TRBV5-4, the J call TRBJ2-7; D tentatively fits TRBD1 or TRBD2 (5 bases each). Trimming took 3 bases from V and 2 from J, leaving 18 bases between them. The CDR3 has 16 residues. Germline CDR1 SGHNT, CDR2 YYREEE (reference sequence).

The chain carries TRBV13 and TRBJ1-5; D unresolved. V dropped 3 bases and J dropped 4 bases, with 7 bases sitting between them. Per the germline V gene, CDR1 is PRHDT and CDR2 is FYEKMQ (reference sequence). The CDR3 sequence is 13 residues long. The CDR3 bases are TGTGCCAGCAGCTTTGGAGGGAATCAGCCCCAGCATTTT. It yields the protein CASSFGGNQPQHF.

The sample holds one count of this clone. The CDR3 DNA reads as TGTGCCAGCAGCTTGCGCCTAGCGGGCTACGAGCAGTACTTC. It is translated as CASSLRLAGYEQYF. V is TRBV5-4 and J is TRBJ2-5, with TRBD2 matching 8 bases. Near its end, the DNA agrees better with TRBJ2-7, so the J call may be wrong. Germline V gene sequence: CDR1 SGHNT, CDR2 YYREEE (reference sequence). The CDR3 is 14 residues long.

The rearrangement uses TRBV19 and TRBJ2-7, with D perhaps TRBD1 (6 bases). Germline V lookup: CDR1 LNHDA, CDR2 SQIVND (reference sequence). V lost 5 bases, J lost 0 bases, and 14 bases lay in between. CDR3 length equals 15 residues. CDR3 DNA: TGTGCCAGTAGTGTCTCGACAGGTCGCTCCTACGAGCAGTACTTC. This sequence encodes CASSVSTGRSYEQYF.

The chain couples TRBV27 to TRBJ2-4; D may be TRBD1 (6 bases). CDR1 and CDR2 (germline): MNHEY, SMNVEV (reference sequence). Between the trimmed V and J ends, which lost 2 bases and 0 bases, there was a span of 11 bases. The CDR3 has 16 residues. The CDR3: CASSLQTGLAKNIQYF. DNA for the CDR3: TGTGCCAGCAGTTTACAGACAGGCCTAGCCAAAAACATTCAGTACTTC.

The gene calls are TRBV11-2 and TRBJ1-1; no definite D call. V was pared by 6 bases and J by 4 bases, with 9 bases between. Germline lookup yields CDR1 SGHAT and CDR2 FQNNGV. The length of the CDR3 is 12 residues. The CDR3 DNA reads TGTGCCAGCAGTTTTGGAACCACTGAAGCTTTCTTT. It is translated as CASSFGTTEAFF. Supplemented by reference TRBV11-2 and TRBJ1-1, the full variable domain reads EAGVAQSPRYKIIEKRQSVAFWCNPISGHATLYWYQQILGQGPKLLIQFQNNGVVDDSQLPKDRFSAERLKGVDSTLKIQPAKLEDSAVYLCASSFGTTEAFFGQGTRLTVV.

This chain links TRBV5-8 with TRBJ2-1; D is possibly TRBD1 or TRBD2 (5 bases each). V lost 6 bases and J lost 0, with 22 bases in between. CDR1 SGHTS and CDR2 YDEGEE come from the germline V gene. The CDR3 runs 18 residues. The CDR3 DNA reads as TGTGCCAGCACCCGAGGGGAGATCCCTATCAGCTCCTACAATGAGCAGTTCTTC. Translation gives CASTRGEIPISSYNEQFF.

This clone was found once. CDR3 coding DNA: TGTGCCAGCAGCTTAGTTCGACTAGGGGGCTACGAGCAGTACTTC. As protein: CASSLVRLGGYEQYF. The chain combines TRBV11-2 with TRBJ2-7; D is perhaps TRBD1 or TRBD2 (6 bases each). Germline V lookup: CDR1 SGHAT, CDR2 FQNNGV. The CDR3 covers 15 residues. Between the trimmed V and J ends, which lost 1 base and 3 bases, there was a span of 13 bases.

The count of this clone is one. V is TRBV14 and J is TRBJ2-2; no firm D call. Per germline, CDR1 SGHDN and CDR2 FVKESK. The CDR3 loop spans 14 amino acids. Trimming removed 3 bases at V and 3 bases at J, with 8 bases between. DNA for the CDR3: TGTGCCAGCAGCCAGCGCACGCACACCGGGGAGCTGTTTTTT. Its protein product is CASSQRTHTGELFF.

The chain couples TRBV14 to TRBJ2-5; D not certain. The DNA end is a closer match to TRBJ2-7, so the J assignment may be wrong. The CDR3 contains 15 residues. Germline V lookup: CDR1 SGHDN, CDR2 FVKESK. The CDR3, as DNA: TGTGCCAGCAGCCAAGGACTTAGCCTAACCTACGAGCAGTACTTC. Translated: CASSQGLSLTYEQYF.

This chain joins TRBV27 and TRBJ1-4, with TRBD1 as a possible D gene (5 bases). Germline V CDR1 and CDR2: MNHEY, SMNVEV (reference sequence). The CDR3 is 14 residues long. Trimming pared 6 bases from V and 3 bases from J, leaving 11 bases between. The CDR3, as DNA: TGTGCCAGCAGAAGGAGGGGCCCTAATGAAAAACTGTTTTTT. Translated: CASRRRGPNEKLFF.

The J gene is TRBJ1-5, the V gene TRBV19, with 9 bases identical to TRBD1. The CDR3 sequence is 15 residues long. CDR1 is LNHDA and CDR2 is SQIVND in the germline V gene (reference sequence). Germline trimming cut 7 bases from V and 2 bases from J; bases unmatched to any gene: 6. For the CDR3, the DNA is TGTGCCAGTACCAGGACAGGGGTTGGCAATCAGCCCCAGCATTTT. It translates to CASTRTGVGNQPQHF.

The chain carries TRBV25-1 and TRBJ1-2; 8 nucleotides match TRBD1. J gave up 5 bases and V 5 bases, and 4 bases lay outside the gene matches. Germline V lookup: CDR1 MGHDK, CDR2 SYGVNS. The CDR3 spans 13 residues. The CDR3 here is CASSPGTGYGYTF. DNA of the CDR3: TGTGCCAGCAGTCCCGGGACAGGATATGGCTACACCTTC.

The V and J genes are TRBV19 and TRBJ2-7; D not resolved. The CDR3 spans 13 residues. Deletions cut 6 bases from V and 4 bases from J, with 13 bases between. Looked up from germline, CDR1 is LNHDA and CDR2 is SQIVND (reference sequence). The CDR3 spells CASRDHLGYEQYF. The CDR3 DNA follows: TGTGCCAGTAGGGACCACCTGGGGTACGAGCAGTACTTC.

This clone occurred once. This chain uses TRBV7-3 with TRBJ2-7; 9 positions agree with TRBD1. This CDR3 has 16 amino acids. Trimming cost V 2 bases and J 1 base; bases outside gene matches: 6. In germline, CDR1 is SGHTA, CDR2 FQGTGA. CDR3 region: CASSLSHGTGSYEQYF. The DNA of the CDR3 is TGTGCCAGCAGCTTATCCCACGGGACAGGGTCCTACGAGCAGTACTTC.

In DNA form, the CDR3 reads TGTGCCAGCAGAGGACAGGCGGGTGAAAAACTGTTTTTT. Translated: CASRGQAGEKLFF. The chain links TRBV28 to TRBJ1-4; 7 bases line up with TRBD1. The CDR3 length is 13 residues. Germline V lookup: CDR1 MDHEN, CDR2 SYDVKM. Trimming took 6 bases from V and 7 from J; bases not matched to a gene: 5.

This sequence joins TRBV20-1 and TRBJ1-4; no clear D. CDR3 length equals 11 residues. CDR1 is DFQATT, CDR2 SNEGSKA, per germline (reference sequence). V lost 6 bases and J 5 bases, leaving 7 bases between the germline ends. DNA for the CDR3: TGCAGTGCAGGCGGAAATGAAAAACTGTTTTTT. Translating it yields CSAGGNEKLFF.